The 10 T cell receptor beta chains below come from one sample, sequenced in a study of cytomegalovirus exposure and HLA in healthy donors. A multiplex PCR was run with 60 Vbeta primers and 13 Jbeta primers. Generated by immunoSEQ multiplex PCR, the TCRdb table keeps only in-frame clones and is missing some. This sample yields around 110,000 clones, of which approximately 71% are seen a single time; around 2.5% belongs to the top ten. The sample was PBMCs. These receptors were taken from a man aged 40-49 years in good health and CMV-seronegative.

This CDR3 reads CASSLAVLRQGYGYTF. Here the CDR3 DNA reads TGTGCCAGCAGCTTAGCTGTCCTGAGACAGGGCTATGGCTACACCTTC. The chain links TRBV7-2 to TRBJ1-2; 7 nucleotides agree with TRBD1. Germline CDR1 is SGHTA and CDR2 is FQGNSA. With 0 bases clipped from V and 4 bases from J, the junction kept 8 bases outside the gene matches. The CDR3 consists of 16 residues.

The chain recombines TRBV4-1 with TRBJ1-1; TRBD1 is a possible D gene (5 bases). From germline, CDR1 is MGHRA and CDR2 YSYEKL. This CDR3 has 15 amino acids. Trimming left V 4 bases short and J 1 base short, with 13 bases between. The CDR3 here is CASSPLGGGNTEAFF. CDR3 DNA sequence: TGCGCCAGCAGCCCCCTTGGCGGGGGGAACACTGAAGCTTTCTTT.

This chain links TRBV19 with TRBJ1-4; maybe TRBD1 (5 bases). V shed 6 bases and J shed 8 bases, with 16 bases lying between them. Germline values: CDR1 LNHDA, CDR2 SQIVND (reference sequence). This CDR3 spans 14 amino acids. The CDR3: CASSQTDRQEKLFF. Written as DNA, the CDR3 is TGTGCCAGTAGCCAAACCGACAGACAGGAAAAACTGTTTTTT.

This clone occurred once. The chain joins TRBV29-1 to TRBJ2-7; TRBD2 matches 8 bases. Unmatched junction bases numbered 8, after V lost 4 bases and J lost 0 bases. This CDR3 is 15 amino acids long. The germline gives CDR1 SQVTM, CDR2 ANQGSEA. DNA of the CDR3: TGCAGCGTTGCGACGCGACTAGCGAACTCCTACGAGCAGTACTTC. Translating gives CSVATRLANSYEQYF.

The chain uses TRBV5-4 and TRBJ1-1; tentative D call: TRBD1 (6 bases). Per germline, CDR1 SGHNT and CDR2 YYREEE (reference sequence). The CDR3 spans 15 residues. Trimming removed 0 bases at V and 1 base at J, with 10 bases between. The CDR3 protein is CASSLETGRNTEAFF. In DNA, the CDR3 is TGTGCCAGCAGCTTGGAGACAGGCCGGAACACTGAAGCTTTCTTT.

A few counts support this clone. V gene TRBV6-5 combines with J gene TRBJ2-3; 10 positions agree with TRBD1. V was clipped by 6 bases and J by 1 base; unmatched bases: 4. The CDR3 spans 15 residues. Germline V CDR1 and CDR2: MNHEY, SVGAGI. CDR3: CASSRTGGRTDTQYF. In DNA, the CDR3 is TGTGCCAGCAGCCGGACAGGGGGACGCACAGATACGCAGTATTTT.

The chain couples TRBV4-2 to TRBJ2-5, with TRBD2 matching 10 bases. After removal of 2 bases from V and 5 bases from J, the junction contained 8 bases not matched to a gene. Germline values: CDR1 LGHNA, CDR2 YNFKEQ. CDR3 length: 16 residues. CDR3 in DNA: TGTGCCAGCAGCCAACCAGCGGGGGGGCTGAGGGAGACCCAGTACTTC. Translated: CASSQPAGGLRETQYF.

CDR3: CASSFKQDYGYTF. CDR3 nucleotides: TGTGCCAGCAGCTTTAAGCAGGACTATGGCTACACCTTC. This chain links TRBV5-4 with TRBJ1-2; unclear D gene. V was pared by 2 bases and J by 3 bases, with 8 bases between. The CDR3 is made up of 13 amino acids. The germline CDR1 and CDR2 sequences are SGHNT and YYREEE (reference sequence).

The V gene is TRBV7-9, the J gene TRBJ1-3; no clear D gene. CDR1 SEHNR and CDR2 FQNEAQ come from the germline V gene (reference sequence). CDR3 size: 13 residues. Between the trimmed V and J ends, which lost 5 bases and 4 bases, there was a span of 9 bases. CDR3 coding DNA: TGTGCCAGCAGCCCGAGATCCGGAAACACCATATATTTT. It specifies CASSPRSGNTIYF.

There are a few counts of this clone. The chain couples TRBV29-1 to TRBJ1-2; 8 nucleotides agree with TRBD1. Germline-derived CDR1 and CDR2 are SQVTM and ANQGSEA. V lost 6 bases and J lost 5; bases outside the gene matches: 2. This CDR3 has 11 residues. DNA of the CDR3: TGCAGCGTAGGGACAGGTTATGGCTACACCTTC. Protein product: CSVGTGYGYTF.